One T cell receptor (beta chain) is described in this entry. Its target is not known. The assay was immunoSEQ multiplex PCR, and TCRdb's table has in-frame clones only and misses some. This sample carries about 110,000 clones, roughly 92% of them seen once, and the ten largest clones take about 0.3%. This sample was included in a study of T cell repertoires and HLA-DP antigens. General study findings and limits: No separate analysis of naive versus memory CD4+ cells was done.

The receptor was isolated from a woman between 18 and 29 years old in good health and CMV-seronegative. Sequencing was done on a sample of CD4+ T cells from PBMCs.

The CDR3 sequence is CASSLSGLRNTYEQYF. CDR3 bases: TGTGCCAGCAGTTTATCCGGACTTCGCAACACCTACGAGCAGTACTTC. The chain links TRBV28 to TRBJ2-7, with D tentatively TRBD2 (5 bases). The CDR3 runs 16 residues. V gave up 1 base and J gave up 2 bases, with 15 bases separating them. Germline V gene sequence: CDR1 MDHEN, CDR2 SYDVKM.